What follows describes a single T cell receptor beta chain. Its cognate antigen is unknown. This sample stems from a study of OX40 agonist ivuxolimab in advanced cancers. Produced via immunoSEQ multiplex PCR; TCRdb's table is partial and in-frame only. The table has tens of thousands of clones, about 93% seen once. Whole-study findings and limits: Some patients without response likewise showed low normalized clonal expansion. The average count of expanded clones was higher among CD8+ T cells than among CD4+.

The length of the CDR3 is 11 residues. The material sequenced was CD4+ or CD8+ T cells sorted from blood, taken in a trial of the OX40 agonist ivuxolimab. The chain recombines TRBV21-1 with TRBJ2-5; TRBD2 is the table's D call and was not checked against the DNA. TRBV21-1 is a documented pseudogene. The sequence was obtained from an adult with an advanced solid tumor such as melanoma, head and neck, liver or kidney cancer. The CDR3: CASYSGQTQYF. The DNA of the CDR3 is TGTGCCAGCTACAGCGGACAGACCCAGTACTTC.